These 30 T cell receptor beta chains came from one sample sequenced in a study of breast tumors, draining lymph nodes, adjacent tissues. Breast cancer patients provided tissue from their axillary draining lymph nodes. TCRdb re-derived calls from the multiplex PCR reads in MiXCR, one entry per CDR3 protein. The sample has about 180,000 distinct CDR3 sequences, around a third seen once. Material: axillary lymph node tissue. These receptor sequences come from a female donor with breast cancer. Some clones in this sample may be carry-over from other donors' samples.

This clonotype was observed many times. The V gene is TRBV11-2, the J gene TRBJ2-5; TRBD2 is a possible D gene (6 bases). V gave up 5 bases and J gave up 7 bases, with 14 bases separating them. Germline CDR1 reads SGHAT; CDR2 reads FQNNGV. This CDR3 region has 13 residues. CDR3 DNA: TGTGCCAGCAGCCCACTTTCCGGGGGGACCCAGTACTTC. Protein sequence: CASSPLSGGTQYF.

This clonotype was observed at least ten times. This sequence joins TRBV18 and TRBJ2-5; the D gene is possibly TRBD1 (6 bases). V gave up 3 bases and J gave up 4 bases, with 18 bases separating them. Germline assignment: CDR1 KGHSH and CDR2 LQKENI. This CDR3 spans 16 amino acids. The CDR3 DNA is TGTGCCAGCTCACCTTTGGACAGCGACTTTGTAGAGACCCAGTACTTC. This translates into CASSPLDSDFVETQYF.

A remark on this clonotype: This could be a read error, since a much larger clone is one nucleotide away. V is TRBV12-3 or TRBV12-4 and J is TRBJ2-3; no reliable D call. The CDR3 spans 12 residues. In nucleotides, the CDR3 is TGTGCCGGCAGTTTAACCGGAGATACGCAGTATTTT. Its translation: CAGSLTGDTQYF.

The chain joins TRBV20-1 to TRBJ1-1, with D possibly TRBD1 on 6 matching bases. This CDR3 region has 16 residues. Trimming removed 6 bases from V and 5 bases from J, with 25 bases in between. CDR1 and CDR2 from the germline V gene are DFQATT and SNEGSKA (reference sequence). The CDR3 DNA reads as TGCAGTGCCCTCCCGTTAGGGGGGAGGATAAAAACTGAAGCTTTCTTT. Encoded protein: CSALPLGGRIKTEAFF.

A remark on this clonotype: A single base separates this from a much larger clone, so it may be a read error. The chain employs TRBV5-1 and TRBJ2-1; a weak D match, TRBD2 (5 bases). The CDR3 is 12 amino acids. Germline V lookup: CDR1 SGHRS, CDR2 YFSETQ. For the CDR3, the DNA is TGCGCCAGCAGGAGGGTCTACAATGGGCAGTTCTTC. This codes for CASRRVYNGQFF.

A note on this clonotype: A much more abundant neighbour one base away suggests this may be a read error. The rearrangement joins TRBV20-1 to TRBJ2-3, with no clear D. The germline V gene has CDR1 DFQATT and CDR2 SNEGSKA (reference sequence). The CDR3 is made up of 13 amino acids. The chain's CDR3 is CSAESDRTDRQYF. CDR3 sequence (DNA): TGCAGTGCCGAATCCGACCGCACAGATAGGCAGTATTTT.

This clonotype came up many times. The rearrangement joins TRBV24-1 to TRBJ2-7; 8 nucleotides match TRBD2. The CDR3 is 14 residues long. V lost 6 bases and J lost 4; bases outside the gene matches: 7. The germline V gene has CDR1 KGHDR and CDR2 SFDVKD. CDR3 coding DNA: TGTGCCACCAGTTCCGGGACTAGTCCATACGAGCAGTACTTC. Residues: CATSSGTSPYEQYF.

The table lists this clonotype with a few counts. A much larger clonotype is one base distant, so this may be a read error. This rearrangement joins TRBV6-6 to TRBJ2-3; D ambiguous. V was pared by 9 bases and J by 4 bases, with 20 bases between. Germline CDR1 MNHNY, CDR2 SVGAGI (reference sequence). The length of the CDR3 is 15 residues. This CDR3 is CASGPFGVSADTQYF. CDR3 bases: TGTGCCAGTGGTCCATTTGGGGTCTCGGCAGATACGCAGTATTTT.

The rearrangement links TRBV6-5 to TRBJ1-4, with D possibly matching TRBD1 (5 bases). This CDR3 region has 15 residues. V dropped 5 bases and J dropped 8 bases, with 18 bases sitting between them. The germline V gene encodes CDR1 MNHEY and CDR2 SVGAGI. This chain's CDR3 is CASSASRQRGEKLFF. CDR3 bases: TGTGCCAGCAGTGCCTCTCGACAGCGGGGGGAAAAACTGTTTTTT.

In its sample, this clonotype was seen many times. The chain is built from TRBV19 and TRBJ2-5, with 10 bases matching TRBD2. V lost 5 bases to trimming and J lost 0 bases; unmatched junction nucleotides: 6. Germline lookup yields CDR1 LNHDA and CDR2 SQIVND (reference sequence). CDR3 length: 16 amino acids. CDR3 region: CASSPYSGGNQETQYF. Written as DNA, the CDR3 is TGTGCCAGTAGTCCCTATAGCGGGGGGAACCAAGAGACCCAGTACTTC.

There are many counts of this clonotype. This chain joins TRBV7-2 and TRBJ1-2; tentative D call: TRBD1 (6 bases). Trimming left V 5 bases short and J 2 bases short, with 15 bases between. Looked up from germline, CDR1 is SGHTA and CDR2 is FQGNSA. CDR3 size: 15 residues. In DNA form, the CDR3 reads TGTGCCAGCAGCAAAGACGGGGGGCCCAACTATGGCTACACCTTC. Protein: CASSKDGGPNYGYTF.

Note on this clonotype: A much larger clonotype is one base distant, so this may be a read error. The chain combines TRBV6-5 with TRBJ2-5, with a tentative D call TRBD1 (6 bases). Germline V gene data show CDR1 as MNHEY and CDR2 as SVGAGI. The CDR3 is made up of 12 amino acids. CDR3 sequence (DNA): TGTGCCAGCCAGGGGTCCAGGGAGACCCAGCACTTC. Translating gives CASQGSRETQHF.

The chain is built from TRBV12-3 or TRBV12-4 and TRBJ2-5, with 8 bases aligning to TRBD1. The CDR3 totals 15 residues. J was trimmed by 9 bases and V by 5 bases; bases with no gene match: 14. CDR3 nucleotides: TGTGCCAGCAGTCGGACAGGGTATAGCAATCAGCCCCAGTACTTC. It is translated as CASSRTGYSNQPQYF.

The chain joins TRBV11-3 to TRBJ1-1; 8 bases align to TRBD1. J lost 4 bases, V lost 5 bases, and 3 bases had no gene match. Germline CDR1 is SGHNT and CDR2 is YENEEA. The CDR3 length is 13 residues. The CDR3 DNA follows: TGTGCCAGCAGCCAAACAGGGGGCACTGAAGCTTTCTTT. The encoded protein is CASSQTGGTEAFF.

The genes are TRBV11-3 and TRBJ1-1, with D hard to call. Trimming pared 1 base from V and 0 bases from J, leaving 9 bases between. Germline CDR1 and CDR2: SGHNT and YENEEA. The CDR3 runs to 15 residues. The CDR3 nucleotides read TGTGCCAGCAGCTTAGTGTCTACGATGAACACTGAAGCTTTCTTT. Translated, it gives CASSLVSTMNTEAFF.

Turning to this clonotype: A much larger clone sits a single nucleotide away, making a read error possible. This chain connects TRBV12-3 or TRBV12-4 to TRBJ2-1; no firm D call. The CDR3 is made up of 11 amino acids. DNA of the CDR3: TGTGCCAGCAGCCTTATAGGTGGGCAGCTCTTC. Protein sequence: CASSLIGGQLF.

A remark on this clonotype: Compared with germline, one end of the junction differs, possibly owing to a read error. The chain links TRBV7-9 to TRBJ1-1, with D perhaps matching TRBD1 (5 bases). Germline CDR1 and CDR2: SEHNR and FQNEAQ (reference sequence). The CDR3 has 14 amino acids. The CDR3 DNA reads TGCGCCAGCACCGGCAGGGATGGGGACACTGAAGCTTTCTTT. Amino acids: CASTGRDGDTEAFF. Using reference TRBV7-9 and TRBJ1-1 for the parts outside the CDR3, the full variable domain is DTGVSQNPRHKITKRGQNVTFRCDPISEHNRLYWYRQTLGQGPEFLTYFQNEAQLEKSRLLSDRFSAERPKGSFSTLEIQRTEQGDSAMYLCASTGRDGDTEAFFGQGTRLTVV.

The chain employs TRBV5-5 and TRBJ2-1; 10 nucleotides align to TRBD2. Losses at the gene ends were 0 bases for V and 2 bases for J; bases not matched to a gene: 11. CDR1 and CDR2 from the germline V gene are SGHKS and YYEKEE (reference sequence). The CDR3 consists of 19 residues. For the CDR3, the DNA is TGTGCCAGCAGCTTGGGGGTTTCTGTAGCGGGAGGAGCCTACAATGAGCAGTTCTTC. This gives the protein CASSLGVSVAGGAYNEQFF.

The chain has TRBV5-5 and TRBJ1-2, with D possibly being TRBD1 (6 bases). CDR1 is SGHKS and CDR2 is YYEKEE in the germline V gene (reference sequence). V was pared by 4 bases and J by 7 bases, with 17 bases between. The CDR3 spans 14 residues. CDR3 region: CASSSAGAAGGYTF. CDR3 coding DNA: TGTGCCAGCAGCAGCGCAGGGGCCGCGGGTGGCTACACCTTC.

Comment on this clonotype: With a much larger clone just one base away, this may be a read error. The chain combines TRBV5-4 with TRBJ2-7; TRBD2 matches 8 bases. V lost 3 bases, J lost 9 bases, and 11 bases stayed unmatched. Germline values: CDR1 SGHNT, CDR2 YYREEE (reference sequence). The CDR3 contains 14 residues. CDR3 region: CASSSPGGRPGQYF. CDR3 coding DNA: TGTGCCAGCAGCTCACCTGGCGGGAGGCCGGGGCAGTACTTC.

The sample holds many counts of this clonotype. This chain connects TRBV19 to TRBJ2-7; tentatively, D is TRBD1 or TRBD2 (5 bases each). Germline V CDR1 and CDR2: LNHDA, SQIVND (reference sequence). The CDR3 contains 15 residues. Trimming stripped 6 bases from V and 2 bases from J, with 17 bases between. The CDR3: CASSIVGVKAYEQYF. Written as DNA, the CDR3 is TGTGCCAGTAGCATTGTGGGGGTAAAGGCCTACGAGCAGTACTTC.

This sequence joins TRBV29-1 and TRBJ1-4; 11 nucleotides align to TRBD1. Germline values: CDR1 SQVTM, CDR2 ANQGSEA. This CDR3 is 19 amino acids long. V was pared by 7 bases and J by 7 bases, with 23 bases of the junction left unmatched. CDR3 protein: CSARPAPWGQGGVGEKLFF. As DNA, the CDR3 is TGCAGCGCCAGACCGGCCCCCTGGGGACAGGGGGGGGTGGGTGAAAAACTGTTTTTT.

This clonotype was found many times. This chain uses TRBV27 with TRBJ2-2, with D hard to call. The length of the CDR3 is 11 residues. With 6 bases removed from V and 9 bases from J, the gap between germline ends came to 8 bases. Germline CDR1 and CDR2: MNHEY and SMNVEV (reference sequence). The CDR3 DNA follows: TGTGCCAGCAGCTCAGGCTGGGAGCTGTTTTTT. This translates into CASSSGWELFF.

This clonotype came up once. This chain uses TRBV6-2 or TRBV6-3 with TRBJ1-4, with D tentatively TRBD1 (6 bases). The length of the CDR3 is 17 residues. Deletions cut 5 bases from V and 5 bases from J, with 21 bases between. Germline CDR1 MNHEY, CDR2 SVGEGT. The CDR3 is CASSPHTGAENNEKLFF. In DNA form, the CDR3 reads TGTGCCAGCAGTCCCCACACGGGGGCAGAGAACAATGAAAAACTGTTTTTT.

This clonotype has ten or more counts. The chain employs TRBV2 and TRBJ1-6; tentatively, D is TRBD1 (5 bases). V lost 3 bases and J lost 7, with 13 bases in between. CDR3 length: 15 residues. Germline CDR1 and CDR2: SNHLY and FYNNEI. The chain's CDR3 is CASSERDPTNSPLHF. The CDR3 bases are TGTGCCAGCAGTGAGAGGGACCCTACAAATTCACCCCTCCACTTT.

The chain employs TRBV7-3 and TRBJ1-4, with D possibly TRBD1 on 5 matching bases. CDR1 SGHTA and CDR2 FQGTGA come from the germline V gene. V lost 5 bases, J lost 8 bases, and 18 bases lay in between. The CDR3 is 15 amino acids. The CDR3 nucleotides are TGTGCCAGCAGCCCTGATGGGGCGGGAGGAGAAAAACTGTTTTTT. Translation: CASSPDGAGGEKLFF.

A remark on this clonotype: With a much larger clone just one base away, this may be a read error. Likely a read error: the CDR3 ends without its conserved phenylalanine or tryptophan. The J gene is TRBJ2-2, the V gene TRBV4-1, with D tentatively TRBD1 (5 bases). The germline gives CDR1 MGHRA, CDR2 YSYEKL. V gave up 0 bases and J gave up 6 bases, with 17 bases separating them. The CDR3 is 17 residues long. In nucleotides, the CDR3 is TGCGCCAGCAGCCAAGATTGGGCAGGCCAGACAGCCGGGGAGCTGTTTTCT. Protein sequence: CASSQDWAGQTAGELFS.

This clonotype occurred many times. Being one base from a much bigger clone, this may be a read error. The rearrangement uses TRBV14 and TRBJ2-1; D might be TRBD1 (6 bases). Germline V lookup: CDR1 SGHDN, CDR2 FVKESK. CDR3 size: 14 residues. CDR3 amino acids: CASSRGRSYNEQSF. CDR3 bases: TGTGCCAGCTCCAGGGGACGGAGCTACAATGAGCAGTCCTTC.

This clonotype occurred many times. The rearrangement links TRBV9 to TRBJ2-5; D remains unclear. CDR3 size: 14 residues. Trimming cost V 0 bases and J 5 bases, with 11 bases left between them. Looked up from germline, CDR1 is SGDLS and CDR2 is YYNGEE. CDR3 region: CASSVGQLGETQYF. The CDR3, as DNA: TGTGCCAGCAGCGTAGGGCAGCTTGGGGAGACCCAGTACTTC.

This clonotype was seen many times. CDR3 loop: CASSSRGEGTDTQYF. CDR3 coding DNA: TGTGCCAGTAGTTCTCGCGGAGAGGGCACAGATACGCAGTATTTT. The rearrangement links TRBV19 to TRBJ2-3; D gene uncertain. The CDR3 has 15 residues. Between the trimmed V and J ends, which lost 5 bases and 1 base, there was a span of 13 bases. Germline-derived CDR1 and CDR2 are LNHDA and SQIVND (reference sequence).